Listed below are T cell receptor beta chains from one sample, sequenced in a study of blood T cell repertoires in COVID-19. Clones were read by immunoSEQ multiplex PCR, and TCRdb kept only the in-frame ones, dropping some. Seen here are around 110,000 clones, over 70% observed once, and the top ten hold 0.65% to 0.9%. Material: peripheral blood. These receptors were taken from a woman aged 70-85 years with acute or convalescent COVID-19. Each CDR3 is given with its conserved first and last residue. Fields, in order: J gene, D gene, clone size, V gene, CDR3 protein, CDR3 DNA. A D gene is named only where the DNA matches it firmly. Clone sizes are given selectively: once, few, many, or a class where the clone is expanded.

TRBJ2-7,TRBD1,NA,TRBV6-7,CASSYNRGHEQYF,TGTGCCAGCAGTTACAACAGGGGCCACGAGCAGTACTTC
TRBJ2-2,NA,NA,TRBV5-1,CASSLGGTGELFF,TGCGCCAGCAGCTTGGGAGGGACCGGGGAGCTGTTTTTT
TRBJ1-2,NA,few,TRBV7-9,CASSSLQVLGYGYTF,TGTGCCAGCAGCTCCCTACAGGTCCTGGGCTATGGCTACACCTTC
TRBJ1-3,NA,NA,TRBV25-1,CASSASTSGNTIYF,TGTGCCAGCAGTGCCAGTACCTCTGGAAACACCATATATTTT
TRBJ1-1,NA,NA,TRBV7-6,CASSSGGGGHTEAFF,TGTGCCAGCAGTAGCGGTGGGGGTGGCCACACTGAAGCTTTCTTT
TRBJ2-7,TRBD2,NA,TRBV10-3,CAISPSGRGDYEQYF,TGTGCCATCAGTCCAAGCGGGAGGGGAGACTACGAGCAGTACTTC
TRBJ2-3,TRBD2,NA,TRBV24-1,CATGGDFTTDTQYF,TGTGCCACCGGGGGGGACTTCACCACAGATACGCAGTATTTT
TRBJ1-2,NA,NA,TRBV6-1,CASSEAPGANYGYTF,TGTGCCAGCAGTGAAGCCCCAGGGGCAAACTATGGCTACACCTTC
TRBJ2-7,NA,NA,TRBV15,CATSKDLGGSRFDEQYF,TGTGCCACCAGCAAAGACCTGGGAGGTTCACGTTTTGACGAGCAGTACTTC
TRBJ1-1,NA,NA,TRBV11-2,CASSLVGFNTEAFF,TGTGCCAGCAGCTTAGTCGGGTTTAACACTGAAGCTTTCTTT
TRBJ2-3,TRBD2,NA,TRBV12-5,CASGLVRVLARKGDTQYF,TGTGCTAGTGGTTTGGTACGGGTACTAGCGCGGAAAGGGGATACGCAGTATTTT
TRBJ2-7,TRBD2,NA,TRBV4-1,CASSQDSSGTSSYEQYF,TGCGCCAGCAGCCAAGACTCAAGCGGGACGAGCTCCTACGAGCAGTACTTC
TRBJ2-1,TRBD2,NA,TRBV10-3,CAISEGAGGTYNEQFF,TGTGCCATCAGTGAAGGAGCGGGGGGCACCTACAATGAGCAGTTCTTC
TRBJ2-7,NA,NA,TRBV7-2,CASSSLDRYYEQYF,TGTGCCAGCAGCTCCCTCGACAGATATTACGAGCAGTACTTC
TRBJ2-4,NA,NA,TRBV2,CASSVSGWDKNIQYF,TGTGCCAGCAGTGTATCGGGGTGGGACAAAAACATTCAGTACTTC
TRBJ2-7,TRBD1,NA,TRBV3-1/TRBV3-2,CASSLLGQGLNEQYF,TGTGCCAGCAGCCTCCTGGGACAGGGGTTGAACGAGCAGTACTTC
TRBJ1-3,TRBD1,NA,TRBV3-1/TRBV3-2,CASSPDRGHGNTIYF,TGTGCCAGCAGCCCCGACAGGGGACATGGAAACACCATATATTTT
TRBJ1-2,NA,NA,TRBV28,CASSLPQGDGYTF,TGTGCCAGCAGCCTACCTCAGGGCGATGGCTACACCTTC
TRBJ1-6,TRBD1,NA,TRBV28,CASSPTTGVNSPLHF,TGTGCCAGCAGTCCAACTACAGGGGTTAATTCACCCCTCCACTTT
TRBJ1-1,TRBD1,NA,TRBV5-5,CASSFRGQATEAFF,TGTGCCAGCAGCTTCAGGGGGCAGGCCACTGAAGCTTTCTTT
TRBJ2-7,TRBD1,NA,TRBV6-5,CASSPGGAGYEQYF,TGTGCCAGCAGTCCAGGGGGCGCCGGCTACGAGCAGTACTTC
TRBJ2-7,TRBD2,few,TRBV18,CASSLSGSDEQYF,TGTGCCAGCTCACTCAGCGGGAGCGACGAGCAGTACTTC
TRBJ1-3,NA,NA,TRBV7-9,CASSLKEGSTARSGNTIYF,TGTGCCAGCAGCTTAAAGGAGGGGTCCACCGCCCGCTCTGGAAACACCATATATTTT
TRBJ2-3,NA,once,TRBV6-5,CASSYSRGAADTQYF,TGTGCCAGCAGTTACTCACGGGGGGCGGCAGATACGCAGTATTTT
TRBJ1-6,TRBD1,NA,TRBV4-2,CASSQDRQGYSPLHF,TGTGCCAGCAGCCAAGACAGACAGGGATATTCACCCCTCCACTTT
TRBJ1-2,NA,NA,TRBV6-5,CASSPGTTNYGYTF,TGTGCCAGCTCCCCCGGAACTACTAACTATGGCTACACCTTC
TRBJ1-5,TRBD1,NA,TRBV6-5,CASSGQGAAGQPQHF,TGTGCCAGCAGCGGACAGGGGGCAGCTGGTCAGCCCCAGCATTTT
TRBJ1-5,NA,few,TRBV28,CASSQTVIGPQHF,TGTGCCAGCAGCCAGACAGTCATCGGACCCCAGCATTTT
TRBJ1-2,NA,NA,TRBV3-1/TRBV3-2,CASSQDLGLQFGGYTF,TGTGCCAGCAGCCAAGATCTAGGACTTCAATTCGGAGGCTACACCTTC
TRBJ2-7,TRBD1,NA,TRBV5-5,CASSLEAGGSYEQYF,TGTGCCAGCAGCTTGGAGGCAGGGGGCTCCTACGAGCAGTACTTC
TRBJ1-5,TRBD1,NA,TRBV27,CASSPGQGGNQPQHF,TGTGCCAGCAGTCCGGGACAGGGAGGAAATCAGCCCCAGCATTTT
TRBJ1-5,NA,NA,TRBV4-1,CASSQGTPNWPQHF,TGCGCCAGCAGCCAAGGGACACCAAATTGGCCCCAGCATTTT
TRBJ2-1,NA,NA,TRBV6-1,CASSEMGAPGLLYNEQFF,TGTGCCAGCAGTGAAATGGGAGCCCCCGGACTCCTCTACAATGAGCAGTTCTTC